The 4 T cell receptor beta chains listed next were all sequenced from one sample in a study of blood T cell repertoires in COVID-19. The assay was immunoSEQ multiplex PCR, and TCRdb's table has in-frame clones only and misses some. The table lists about 150,000 clones, about nine tenths of them singletons. Sequencing was done on a sample of peripheral blood. These TCRs come from a woman aged 60-75 years with active or convalescent COVID-19.

The V call is TRBV7-8, the J call TRBJ2-5; D is perhaps TRBD2 (7 bases). Germline V gene sequence: CDR1 SGHVS, CDR2 FQNEAQ. Trimming removed 5 bases from V and 3 bases from J, with 19 bases in between. The CDR3 is 16 residues long. The CDR3 protein is CASSVPGGRPKETQYF. CDR3 sequence (DNA): TGTGCCAGCAGCGTGCCGGGGGGCCGGCCTAAAGAGACCCAGTACTTC.

This clone was counted once. The chain recombines TRBV5-1 with TRBJ2-2; D gene uncertain. The CDR3 covers 12 residues. The germline V and J ends were trimmed by 5 bases and 5 bases, with 7 bases remaining between them. Germline assignment: CDR1 SGHRS and CDR2 YFSETQ. The DNA for the CDR3 is TGCGCCAGCAGATTACAGACCGGGGAGCTGTTTTTT. Encoded protein: CASRLQTGELFF. The complete variable domain, with remaining parts taken from reference TRBV5-1 and TRBJ2-2, reads KAGVTQTPRYLIKTRGQQVTLSCSPISGHRSVSWYQQTPGQGLQFLFEYFSETQRNKGNFPGRFSGRQFSNSRSEMNVSTLELGDSALYLCASRLQTGELFFGEGSRLTVL.

The chain employs TRBV18 and TRBJ2-1; TRBD2 agrees at 8 bases. This CDR3 is 16 amino acids long. With 6 bases clipped from V and 4 bases from J, the junction kept 11 bases outside the gene matches. The V gene's germline CDR1 is KGHSH and CDR2 LQKENI. The CDR3 reads CASSPVPAGGYNEQFF. The CDR3 region has the DNA TGTGCCAGCTCTCCGGTCCCGGCGGGGGGATACAATGAGCAGTTCTTC. The variable domain in full, completed from reference TRBV18 and TRBJ2-1, reads NAGVMQNPRHLVRRRGQEARLRCSPMKGHSHVYWYRQLPEEGLKFMVYLQKENIIDESGMPKERFSAEFPKEGPSILRIQQVVRGDSAAYFCASSPVPAGGYNEQFFGPGTRLTVL.

The chain carries TRBV5-1 and TRBJ1-1, with 8 bases aligning to TRBD1. The CDR3 extends over 17 amino acids. From germline, CDR1 is SGHRS and CDR2 YFSETQ. V shed 3 bases, J shed 0 bases, and the junction held 10 bases outside the gene matches. The CDR3 DNA reads TGCGCCAGCAGCTCACAGGGGGGGAACCTCATGAACACTGAAGCTTTCTTT. Its translation: CASSSQGGNLMNTEAFF.